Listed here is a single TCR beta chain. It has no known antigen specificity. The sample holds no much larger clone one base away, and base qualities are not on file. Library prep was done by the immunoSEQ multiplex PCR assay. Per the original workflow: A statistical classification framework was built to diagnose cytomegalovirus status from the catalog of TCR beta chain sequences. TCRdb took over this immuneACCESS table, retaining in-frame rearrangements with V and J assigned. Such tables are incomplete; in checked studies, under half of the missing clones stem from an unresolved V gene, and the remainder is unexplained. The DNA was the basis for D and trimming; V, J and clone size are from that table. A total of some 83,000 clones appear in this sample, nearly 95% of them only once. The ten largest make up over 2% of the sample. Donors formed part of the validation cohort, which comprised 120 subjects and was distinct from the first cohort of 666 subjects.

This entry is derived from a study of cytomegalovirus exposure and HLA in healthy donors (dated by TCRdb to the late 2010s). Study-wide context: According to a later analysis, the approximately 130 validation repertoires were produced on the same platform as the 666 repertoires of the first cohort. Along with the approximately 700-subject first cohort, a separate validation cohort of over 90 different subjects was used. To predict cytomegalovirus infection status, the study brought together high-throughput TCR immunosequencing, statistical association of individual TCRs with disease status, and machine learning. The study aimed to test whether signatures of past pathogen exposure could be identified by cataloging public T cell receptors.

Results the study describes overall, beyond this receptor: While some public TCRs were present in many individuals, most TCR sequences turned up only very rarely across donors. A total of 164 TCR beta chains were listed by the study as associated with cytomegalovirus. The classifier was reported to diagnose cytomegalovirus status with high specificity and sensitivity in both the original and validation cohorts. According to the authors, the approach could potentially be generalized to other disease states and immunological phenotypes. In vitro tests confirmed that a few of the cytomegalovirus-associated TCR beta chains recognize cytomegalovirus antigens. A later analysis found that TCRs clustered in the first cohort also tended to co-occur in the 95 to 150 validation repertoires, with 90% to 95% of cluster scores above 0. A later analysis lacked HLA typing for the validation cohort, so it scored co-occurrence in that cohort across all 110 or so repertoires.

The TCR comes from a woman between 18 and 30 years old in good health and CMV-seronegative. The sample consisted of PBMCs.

The sequence in DNA is TGTGCCAGCAGTGACCTAGCGGGGGCCCTCACAGATACGCAGTATTTT. Its protein is CASSDLAGALTDTQYF. Here the chain combines TRBV2 and TRBJ2-3, with TRBD2 matching 10 junction bases. For CDR1 and CDR2, the germline V gene lists SNHLY and FYNNEI. From its cysteine to its phenylalanine, the CDR3 spans 16 amino acids. The read is trimmed to its CDR3 DNA, 48 bases read in frame from base 1. Ends trimmed: V by 3 bases, J by 2 bases; bases unmatched to a gene: 5.